Following are 2 T cell receptor beta chains from one sample sequenced in a study of blood T cell repertoires in COVID-19. Libraries were prepared by immunoSEQ multiplex PCR; TCRdb keeps only in-frame clonotypes and omits some of them. The data hold 80,000 to 90,000 clones, with 85% observed a single time. The sample was peripheral blood. The receptors were gathered from a woman in her 70s with acute or convalescent COVID-19.

V usage is TRBV4-1 and J usage is TRBJ1-2; the D gene is possibly TRBD1 (5 bases). Germline CDR1 reads MGHRA; CDR2 reads YSYEKL. Between the trimmed V and J ends, which lost 4 bases and 6 bases, there was a span of 18 bases. This CDR3 region has 15 residues. Here the CDR3 reads CASSLLAEGSHGYTF. CDR3 sequence (DNA): TGCGCCAGCAGCCTTCTCGCGGAGGGGTCTCATGGCTACACCTTC.

This chain joins TRBV5-1 and TRBJ1-1; no clear D. V lost 4 bases to trimming and J lost 0 bases, with 10 bases between them. CDR1 SGHRS and CDR2 YFSETQ come from the germline V gene. This CDR3 spans 14 amino acids. CDR3: CASSPDGVNTEAFF. Written as DNA, the CDR3 is TGCGCCAGCAGCCCCGACGGGGTGAACACTGAAGCTTTCTTT.